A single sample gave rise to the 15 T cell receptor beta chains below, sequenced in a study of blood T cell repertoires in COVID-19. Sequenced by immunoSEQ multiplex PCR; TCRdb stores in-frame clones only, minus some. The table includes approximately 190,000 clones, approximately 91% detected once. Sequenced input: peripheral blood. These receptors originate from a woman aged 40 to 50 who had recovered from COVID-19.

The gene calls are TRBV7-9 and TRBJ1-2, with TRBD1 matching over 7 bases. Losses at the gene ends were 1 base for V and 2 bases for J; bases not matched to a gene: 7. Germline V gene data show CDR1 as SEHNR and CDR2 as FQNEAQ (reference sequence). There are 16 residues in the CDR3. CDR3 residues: CASSLVSGTANYGYTF. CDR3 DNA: TGTGCCAGCAGCTTAGTATCTGGGACAGCAAACTATGGCTACACCTTC.

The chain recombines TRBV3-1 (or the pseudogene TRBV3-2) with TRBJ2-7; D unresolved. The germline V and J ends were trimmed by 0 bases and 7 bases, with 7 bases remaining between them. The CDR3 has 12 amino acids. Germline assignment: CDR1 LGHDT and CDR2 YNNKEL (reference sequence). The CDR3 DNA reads TGTGCCAGCAGCCAAGAACTGCGGGAGCAGTACTTC. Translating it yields CASSQELREQYF.

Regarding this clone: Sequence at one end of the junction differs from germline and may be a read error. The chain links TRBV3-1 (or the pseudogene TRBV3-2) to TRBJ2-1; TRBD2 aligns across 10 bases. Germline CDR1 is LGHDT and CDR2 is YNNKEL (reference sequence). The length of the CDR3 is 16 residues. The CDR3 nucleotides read TGTGCCAGCAGCGAAGACACTAGCGGGATTTACAATGAGCAGTTCTTC. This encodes CASSEDTSGIYNEQFF.

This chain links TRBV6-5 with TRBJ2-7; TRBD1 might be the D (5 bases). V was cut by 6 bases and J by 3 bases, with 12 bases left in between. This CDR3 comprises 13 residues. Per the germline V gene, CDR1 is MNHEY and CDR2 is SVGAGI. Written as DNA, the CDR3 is TGTGCCAGCAGCCCGAGACAGTTCTACGAGCAGTACTTC. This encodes CASSPRQFYEQYF.

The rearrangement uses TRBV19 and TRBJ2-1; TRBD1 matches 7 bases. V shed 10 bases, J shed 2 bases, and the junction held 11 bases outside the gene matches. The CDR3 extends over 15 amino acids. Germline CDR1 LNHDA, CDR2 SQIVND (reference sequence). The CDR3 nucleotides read TGTGCCACCGAAGGACAGGAGCTAACCTACAATGAGCAGTTCTTC. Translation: CATEGQELTYNEQFF. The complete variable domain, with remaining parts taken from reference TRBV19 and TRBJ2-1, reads DGGITQSPKYLFRKEGQNVTLSCEQNLNHDAMYWYRQDPGQGLRLIYYSQIVNDFQKGDIAEGYSVSREKKESFPLTVTSAQKNPTAFYLCATEGQELTYNEQFFGPGTRLTVL.

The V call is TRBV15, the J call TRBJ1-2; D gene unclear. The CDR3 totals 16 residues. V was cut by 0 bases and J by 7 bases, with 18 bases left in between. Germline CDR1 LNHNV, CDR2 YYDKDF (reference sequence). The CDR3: CATSREVRGLPVGYTF. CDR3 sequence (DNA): TGTGCCACCAGCAGAGAGGTGCGGGGTCTACCGGTTGGCTACACCTTC.

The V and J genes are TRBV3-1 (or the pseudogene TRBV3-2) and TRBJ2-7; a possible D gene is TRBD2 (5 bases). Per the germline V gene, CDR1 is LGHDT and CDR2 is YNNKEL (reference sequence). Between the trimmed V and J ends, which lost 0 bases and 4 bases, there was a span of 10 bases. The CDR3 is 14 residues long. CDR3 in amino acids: CASSQEEGGYEQYF. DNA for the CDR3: TGTGCCAGCAGCCAAGAAGAGGGCGGGTACGAGCAGTACTTC.

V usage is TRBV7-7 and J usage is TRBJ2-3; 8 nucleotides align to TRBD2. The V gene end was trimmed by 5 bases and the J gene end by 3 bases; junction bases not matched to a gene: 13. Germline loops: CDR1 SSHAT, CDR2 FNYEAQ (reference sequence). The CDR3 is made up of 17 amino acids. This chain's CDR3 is CASSPQLAGGRTDTQYF. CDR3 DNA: TGTGCCAGCAGCCCCCAATTGGCGGGAGGTAGAACAGATACGCAGTATTTT.

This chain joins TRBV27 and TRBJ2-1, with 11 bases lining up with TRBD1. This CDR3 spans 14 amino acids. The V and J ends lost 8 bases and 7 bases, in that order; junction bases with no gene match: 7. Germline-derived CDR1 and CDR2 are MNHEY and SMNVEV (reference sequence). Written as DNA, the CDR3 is TGTGCCAGCCGGACAGGGGGCAAGTGGAATGAGCAGTTCTTC. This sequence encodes CASRTGGKWNEQFF.

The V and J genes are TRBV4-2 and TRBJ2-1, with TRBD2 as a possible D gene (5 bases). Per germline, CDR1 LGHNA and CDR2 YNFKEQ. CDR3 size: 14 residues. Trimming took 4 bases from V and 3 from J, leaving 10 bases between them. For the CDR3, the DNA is TGTGCCAGCAGCCGATTACTAGACTACAATGAGCAGTTCTTC. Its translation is CASSRLLDYNEQFF.

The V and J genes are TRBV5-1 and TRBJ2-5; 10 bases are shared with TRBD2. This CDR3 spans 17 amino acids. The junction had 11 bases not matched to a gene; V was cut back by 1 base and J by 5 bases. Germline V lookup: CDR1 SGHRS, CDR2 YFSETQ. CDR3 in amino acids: CASSLSQREGLAETQYF. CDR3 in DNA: TGCGCCAGCAGCTTGAGTCAGCGGGAGGGCCTTGCGGAGACCCAGTACTTC.

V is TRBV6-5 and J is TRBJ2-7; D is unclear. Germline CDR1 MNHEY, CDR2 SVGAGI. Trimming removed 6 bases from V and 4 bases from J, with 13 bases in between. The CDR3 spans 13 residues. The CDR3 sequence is CASRKSGGYEQYF. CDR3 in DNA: TGTGCCAGCAGGAAAAGTGGCGGTTACGAGCAGTACTTC.

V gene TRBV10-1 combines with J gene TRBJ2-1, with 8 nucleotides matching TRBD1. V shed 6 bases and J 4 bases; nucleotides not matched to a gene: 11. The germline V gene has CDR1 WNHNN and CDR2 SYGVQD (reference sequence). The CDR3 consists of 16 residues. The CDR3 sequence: CASRFPETGAYNEQFF. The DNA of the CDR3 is TGCGCCAGCAGATTCCCGGAGACAGGGGCGTACAATGAGCAGTTCTTC.

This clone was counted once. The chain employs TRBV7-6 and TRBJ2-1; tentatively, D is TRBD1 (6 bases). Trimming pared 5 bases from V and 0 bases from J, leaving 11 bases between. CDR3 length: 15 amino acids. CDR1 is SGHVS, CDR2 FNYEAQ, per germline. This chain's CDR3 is CASSPLRGSYNEQFF. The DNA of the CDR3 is TGTGCCAGCAGCCCCCTCAGGGGCTCCTACAATGAGCAGTTCTTC.

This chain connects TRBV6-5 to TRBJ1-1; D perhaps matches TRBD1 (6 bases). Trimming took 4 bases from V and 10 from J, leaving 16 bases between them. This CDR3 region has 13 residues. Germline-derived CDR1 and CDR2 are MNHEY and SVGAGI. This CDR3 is CASSSFGEGGAFF. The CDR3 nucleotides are TGTGCCAGCAGTTCCTTTGGGGAGGGGGGAGCTTTCTTT.